This TCR beta chain was sequenced for a study of T cells expressing NK-cell markers. Study context: According to the study, TCR beta repertoires originated from sorted CD3+CD56+NKG2C+, CD3+CD56+NKG2C- and CD3+CD56-NKG2C+ T cells. Of eight sequenced donors, seven were HCMV-seropositive and one HCMV-seronegative.

Germline CDR1 is SGHNT and CDR2 is YYREEE (reference sequence). The CDR3 is 14 residues long. Study-level findings and limits: The share of CD8+ T cells held by dominant NKG2C+ clonotypes was 1.0-7.0% in about six donors.

Concerning this clonotype: Its antigen is not identified.

Template switching by 5'RACE with UMIs generated the TCR beta cDNA. For each CDR3 protein, TCRdb gives one entry from its re-call of the 5' RACE reads, without DNA. This listing includes 350,000 to 500,000 distinct CDR3 sequences. The chain recombines TRBV5-4 with TRBJ2-3; TCRdb picks TRBD1, but there is no DNA to check that call. The sequenced sample was blood T cells: a sorted CD56 or NKG2C T cell subset, CD4+ or CD8+ T cells, or bulk PBMC T cells (not recorded which). The receptor was derived from a woman between 18 and 69 years old in good health. This CDR3 reads CASSPGTSWDTQYF. The full variable domain, its missing parts supplied by reference TRBV5-4 and TRBJ2-3, is ETGVTQSPTHLIKTRGQQVTLRCSSQSGHNTVSWYQQALGQGPQFIFQYYREEENGRGNFPPRFSGLQFPNYSSELNVNALELDDSALYLCASSPGTSWDTQYFGPGTRLTVL.